The clone carrying this T cell receptor beta chain was picked up a small number of times. This specimen belongs to a study of blood T cell repertoires in COVID-19. The overall study: Acute-phase and convalescent COVID-19 samples originated in the United States, Italy and Spain. PBMCs, B-cell-depleted T cells, or T cells provided the cDNA or gDNA that made up the material.

Germline-derived CDR1 and CDR2 are SGHVS and FQNEAQ. V gave up 1 base and J gave up 4 bases, with 10 bases separating them. The CDR3 contains 14 residues. In the original analysis: It was from reference gene primer amplification that nucleated cell counts were estimated. The assay was immunoSEQ multiplex PCR, and TCRdb's table has in-frame clones only and misses some. V and J calls and clone size are those listed in that table; D and trimming were worked out from the DNA. The data hold 250,000 to 350,000 clones, with around nine tenths observed a single time. The rearrangement uses TRBV7-8 and TRBJ1-2; possibly TRBD1 for D (5 bases). The TCR originated in a woman aged 55 to 70 with acute or convalescent COVID-19. The sample was peripheral blood. The CDR3 reads CASSLVPRVYGYTF. The CDR3 region has the DNA TGTGCCAGCAGCTTAGTTCCCAGGGTCTATGGCTACACCTTC.